Shown below are 14 T cell receptor beta chains from a single sample sequenced in a study of cytomegalovirus exposure and HLA in healthy donors. The PCR made use of 60 Vbeta and 13 Jbeta primers. Method: immunoSEQ multiplex PCR; TCRdb's copy keeps in-frame clones and lacks some. The top ten hold approximately 1.5% of the sample, which has under 200,000 clones, approximately 72% seen once. The specimen was PBMCs. These receptor sequences come from a middle-aged man in good health and CMV-seronegative.

The chain is built from TRBV5-6 and TRBJ1-3; a weak D match, TRBD1 (6 bases). Germline V gene data show CDR1 as SGHDT and CDR2 as YYEEEE. Between the trimmed V and J ends, which lost 0 bases and 5 bases, there was a span of 9 bases. CDR3 size: 14 residues. CDR3 DNA sequence: TGTGCCAGCAGCTTGGGACAGGCGAGAAACACCATATATTTT. Its protein product is CASSLGQARNTIYF.

The rearrangement joins TRBV6-5 to TRBJ1-1, with TRBD1 as a possible D gene (5 bases). The V gene lost 7 bases and the J gene lost 4 bases, with 13 bases spanning the gap. The germline gives CDR1 MNHEY, CDR2 SVGAGI. The CDR3 spans 13 residues. The CDR3 coding sequence is TGTGCCAGCACTCAGGGCGGGAGCACTGAAGCTTTCTTT. Its translation is CASTQGGSTEAFF.

The chain links TRBV11-2 to TRBJ2-5, with TRBD2 matching over 10 bases. The CDR3 totals 14 residues. J gave up 5 bases and V 2 bases, and 2 bases lay outside the gene matches. Germline V gene data show CDR1 as SGHAT and CDR2 as FQNNGV. DNA of the CDR3: TGTGCCAGCAGCTTACTAGCGGGGGTGGAGACCCAGTACTTC. It specifies CASSLLAGVETQYF.

The chain joins TRBV6-1 to TRBJ2-1, with 9 bases aligning to TRBD1. The ends lost 4 bases at V and 9 bases at J; junction bases unmatched: 7. The CDR3 has 14 amino acids. CDR1 is MNHNS and CDR2 is SASEGT in the germline V gene. This chain's CDR3 is CASSVTQGALEQFF. The CDR3 coding sequence is TGTGCCAGCAGTGTCACACAGGGGGCGCTTGAGCAGTTCTTC.

The V call is TRBV6-6, the J call TRBJ2-5; D not certain. The germline gives CDR1 MNHNY, CDR2 SVGAGI (reference sequence). V lost 0 bases to trimming and J lost 8 bases, with 7 bases between them. The CDR3 contains 12 residues. Here the CDR3 DNA reads TGTGCCAGCAGTTACTCGTCTGGCACCCAGTACTTC. Amino acids: CASSYSSGTQYF.

The chain links TRBV19 to TRBJ1-6, with 7 bases aligning to TRBD1. J lost 6 bases, V lost 1 base, and 3 bases had no gene match. Germline V lookup: CDR1 LNHDA, CDR2 SQIVND (reference sequence). This CDR3 contains 15 residues. The CDR3 spells CASSIAAGGNSPLHF. DNA of the CDR3: TGTGCCAGTAGTATAGCGGCAGGGGGTAATTCACCCCTCCACTTT. The full variable domain, with the rest looked up from reference TRBV19 and TRBJ1-6, is DGGITQSPKYLFRKEGQNVTLSCEQNLNHDAMYWYRQDPGQGLRLIYYSQIVNDFQKGDIAEGYSVSREKKESFPLTVTSAQKNPTAFYLCASSIAAGGNSPLHFGNGTRLTVT.

The rearrangement joins TRBV7-6 to TRBJ2-2, with 9 bases that match TRBD2. The CDR3 loop spans 15 amino acids. The V segment lost 1 base and the J segment 6 bases; nucleotides outside the gene matches: 3. Germline assignment: CDR1 SGHVS and CDR2 FNYEAQ. The CDR3 is CASSLGSGGPGELFF. CDR3 nucleotide sequence: TGTGCCAGCAGCTTAGGAAGCGGGGGGCCCGGGGAGCTGTTTTTT.

The V and J genes are TRBV6-1 and TRBJ1-5; tentative D call: TRBD1 (6 bases). The V and J ends lost 3 bases and 8 bases respectively, with 14 bases between them. CDR1 is MNHNS and CDR2 is SASEGT in the germline V gene. The CDR3 contains 14 residues. The CDR3 loop is CASSDMGATKPQHF. The CDR3 coding sequence is TGTGCCAGCAGTGATATGGGGGCGACGAAGCCCCAGCATTTT.

CDR3 in amino acids: CASSYSRGPSYNEQFF. As DNA, the CDR3 is TGTGCCAGCAGTTACTCGCGGGGGCCCTCCTACAATGAGCAGTTCTTC. This rearrangement joins TRBV6-6 to TRBJ2-1; D might be TRBD2 (7 bases). The CDR3 has 16 residues. Germline V gives CDR1 MNHNY, CDR2 SVGAGI (reference sequence). V was cut by 0 bases and J by 0 bases, with 9 bases left in between.

The sample holds a few counts of this clone. J is TRBJ1-1 and V is TRBV7-2; D ambiguous. Germline V CDR1 and CDR2: SGHTA, FQGNSA. CDR3 length equals 13 residues. V shed 5 bases and J shed 10 bases, with 17 bases lying between them. The CDR3 region is CASSLIGRLGAFF. The DNA of the CDR3 is TGTGCCAGCAGCCTTATAGGCAGGCTCGGAGCTTTCTTT.

The V and J genes are TRBV18 and TRBJ2-1; the match to TRBD2 covers 8 bases. Trimming took 6 bases from V and 5 from J; bases not matched to a gene: 15. The CDR3 has 17 amino acids. Germline V gene data show CDR1 as KGHSH and CDR2 as LQKENI. The CDR3, as DNA: TGTGCCAGCTCCCTACTTCGGGTTGCGGGGGGCCACAATGAGCAGTTCTTC. Translated, it gives CASSLLRVAGGHNEQFF.

This clone was counted a single time. This rearrangement joins TRBV15 to TRBJ2-7, with 9 bases lining up with TRBD1. The CDR3 is 14 residues long. Trimming removed 5 bases from V and 4 bases from J; junction bases left unmatched: 6. Germline CDR1 and CDR2: LNHNV and YYDKDF (reference sequence). CDR3 bases: TGTGCCACCAGCGATGACAGGGGGTGGTACGAGCAGTACTTC. Amino acids: CATSDDRGWYEQYF.

This clone appeared a few times. Other DNA sequences in this sample translate to the same CDR3. The V call is TRBV6-4, the J call TRBJ2-1, with D maybe TRBD2 (5 bases). With 0 bases removed from V and 0 bases from J, the gap between germline ends came to 6 bases. This CDR3 spans 15 amino acids. The germline V gene has CDR1 MRHNA and CDR2 SNTAGT. The CDR3 DNA reads TGTGCCAGCAGTGACTCGGCGGGCTCCTACAATGAGCAGTTCTTC. Its protein product is CASSDSAGSYNEQFF.

This clone was detected once. V is TRBV28 and J is TRBJ1-3; D possibly corresponds to TRBD1 (6 bases). The CDR3 loop spans 16 amino acids. Germline V gene data show CDR1 as MDHEN and CDR2 as SYDVKM. V shed 9 bases and J shed 3 bases, with 21 bases lying between them. The DNA of the CDR3 is TGTGCCAGTAGTATCTTGATAGGGGGTTTTGGAAACACCATATATTTT. Protein: CASSILIGGFGNTIYF.